A selection of T cell receptor beta chains follows, all from one sample in a study of T cell responses to AZD1222 COVID-19 vaccine. The repertoire was sequenced with immunoSEQ multiplex PCR; TCRdb's copy has only in-frame clones and lacks some. The sample contains 56,000 or so clones, approximately 83% of which appear only once. The material was peripheral blood, obtained on day 0 of AZD1222 vaccination. These receptors all stem from an adult in good health. CDR3s include the opening cysteine and the closing phenylalanine or tryptophan. The D gene is left open where the match is weak. Where a row states a size, it is once, few, many or the class of an expanded clone; other rows omit it.

>TRBV6-5|.|14|TRBD2|TRBJ2-1
TGTGCCAGCATAGAGCGGGGACCTTACAATGAGCAGTTCTTC
CASIERGPYNEQFF
>TRBV21-1|.|12|.|TRBJ1-1
TGTGGACCTAACAGGGGGCGAACTGAAGCTTTCTTT
CGPNRGRTEAFF
>TRBV7-9|.|13|TRBD1|TRBJ1-2
TGTGCCAGCAGCAAGGGACAGGGGGATGGCTACACCTTC
CASSKGQGDGYTF
>TRBV28|.|16|.|TRBJ2-4
TGTGCCAGCAGTCCGGGGTATTGGGGTCCCAAAAACATTCAGTACTTC
CASSPGYWGPKNIQYF
>TRBV5-4|.|15|.|TRBJ1-2
TGTGCCAGCACCAAGATGGACAGTTTTACGTATGGCTACACCTTC
CASTKMDSFTYGYTF
>TRBV6-1|.|16|.|TRBJ1-2
TGTGCCAGCAGTGAAAATTGGGGGGCCGGTGGCTATGGCTACACCTTC
CASSENWGAGGYGYTF
>TRBV3-1/TRBV3-2|few|16|TRBD1|TRBJ1-4
TGTGCCAGCAGCCAAGACTCCGGGACAGGGGCTGAAAAACTGTTTTTT
CASSQDSGTGAEKLFF
>TRBV5-6|.|17|TRBD1|TRBJ2-7
TGTGCCAGCAGCCAAAGGGGACAGGAAGAGTTTACCTACGAGCAGTACTTC
CASSQRGQEEFTYEQYF
>TRBV10-3|.|14|TRBD1|TRBJ2-7
TGTGCCACGAAAACGGGACAGGATACCTACGAGCAGTACTTC
CATKTGQDTYEQYF
>TRBV24-1|.|13|TRBD1|TRBJ1-3
TGTGCCACCAGCTTGACAGGGGGAAACACCATATATTTT
CATSLTGGNTIYF
>TRBV11-2|.|13|.|TRBJ1-3
TGTGCCAGCAGCACCAGGCCCCGGGCTGACATATATTTT
CASSTRPRADIYF
>TRBV19|.|12|.|TRBJ1-1
TGTGCCAGTAGTATAGGGGACCGGACAGCTTTCTTT
CASSIGDRTAFF
>TRBV11-2|.|14|TRBD1|TRBJ2-4
TGTGCCAGCAGCCCCGGGACAGGGAAGGCGATTCAGTACTTC
CASSPGTGKAIQYF
>TRBV7-8|.|13|.|TRBJ2-1
TGTGCCAGCAGCTTATCGGTGGTCAATGAGCAGTTCTTC
CASSLSVVNEQFF
>TRBV6-1|.|16|.|TRBJ2-2
TGTGCCAGCAGTGCCACGACCGAGACGAACACCGGGGAGCTGTTTTTT
CASSATTETNTGELFF
>TRBV6-6|.|11|.|TRBJ1-1
TGTGCCATACACCAGAACACTGAAGCTTTCTTT
CAIHQNTEAFF
>TRBV15|.|18|TRBD2|TRBJ2-1
TGTGCCACCAGCAGAGGGGGCCGAGCGGGGAATTCCTACAATGAGCAGTTCTTC
CATSRGGRAGNSYNEQFF
>TRBV7-8|once|13|.|TRBJ2-3
TGTGCCAGCAGCTCCATTGGTTCAGATACGCAGTATTTT
CASSSIGSDTQYF
>TRBV24-1|.|14|TRBD1|TRBJ2-7
TGTGCCACCAGTCCCGGCAGGGGGTTATGGGAGCAGTACTTC
CATSPGRGLWEQYF
>TRBV28|.|12|.|TRBJ2-3
TGTGCCAGCAGCCCTAACACAGATACGCAGTATTTT
CASSPNTDTQYF
>TRBV28|.|14|TRBD1|TRBJ1-2
TGTGCCAGCAGGATGACTACAGGGGCCGGAGGCTACACCTTC
CASRMTTGAGGYTF
>TRBV7-2|few|15|.|TRBJ2-7
TGTGCCAGCAGCCATAGGGGCTACAATTCCTACGAGCAGTACTTC
CASSHRGYNSYEQYF
>TRBV5-1|.|11|.|TRBJ2-5
TGCGCCAGCATGTTCGGGGAGACCCAGTACTTC
CASMFGETQYF
>TRBV7-7|.|14|.|TRBJ2-5
TGTGCTAGCAGCCCCGGGACCCTACGGGGGACCCAGTACTTC
CASSPGTLRGTQYF
>TRBV5-4|.|15|.|TRBJ2-7
TGTGCCAGCAGCTTGGAGAATGCGCGAATGAACGAGCAGTACTTC
CASSLENARMNEQYF
>TRBV7-2|.|15|.|TRBJ2-2
TGTGCCAGCAGCTTTATCCGCAAAAACACCGGGGAGCTGTTTTTT
CASSFIRKNTGELFF
>TRBV7-9|.|14|.|TRBJ2-7
TGTGCCAGCAGCTTCCCCCGAGTACCATACGAGCAGTACTTC
CASSFPRVPYEQYF
>TRBV24-1|.|15|TRBD2|TRBJ2-5
TGTGCCACCAGTGAACTAGCGGGGGGGCGGGAGACCCAGTACTTC
CATSELAGGRETQYF
>TRBV18|.|17|TRBD1|TRBJ1-2
TGTGCCAGCTCACTCCCAAAACCCGGGACAGGGGGATATGGCTACACCTTC
CASSLPKPGTGGYGYTF
>TRBV25-1|.|14|.|TRBJ2-4
TGTGCCAGCTCCTCAACAGGGGCCAAAAACATTCAGTACTTC
CASSSTGAKNIQYF
>TRBV18|once|11|.|TRBJ2-2
TGTGCCAGCTCACCAACCGGGGAGCTGTTTTTT
CASSPTGELFF
>TRBV9|.|16|TRBD1|TRBJ1-3
TGTGCCAGCAGCGCTGAAACAGGGGGCTTTGGAAACACCATATATTTT
CASSAETGGFGNTIYF
>TRBV3-1/TRBV3-2|.|14|.|TRBJ1-1
TGTGCCAGCAGCCAAGGGACAGCCAACACTGAAGCTTTCTTT
CASSQGTANTEAFF
>TRBV4-1|few|15|.|TRBJ1-5
TGCGCCAGCAGCCAAGGGAAGAACCCCGGGCAGCCCCAGCATTTT
CASSQGKNPGQPQHF
>TRBV2|.|16|TRBD2|TRBJ2-1
TGTGCCAGCGGGCCTAGCGGGGGATACTCCTACAATGAGCAGTTCTTC
CASGPSGGYSYNEQFF
>TRBV6-5|.|12|TRBD1|TRBJ2-3
TGTGCCAGCAGTCAGGGACAGGGGATATTATATTTT
CASSQGQGILYF
>TRBV19|.|17|TRBD2|TRBJ2-7
TGTGCCAGTAGTTGGACCTCCGGGGGGGGCTTACCGTACGAGCAGTACTTC
CASSWTSGGGLPYEQYF
>TRBV28|.|17|.|TRBJ1-5
TGTGCCAGCATTGGGGGGGATTGGTTAGGTAGCAATCAGCCCCAGCATTTT
CASIGGDWLGSNQPQHF
>TRBV15|.|13|.|TRBJ2-3
TGTGCCACCGGAATTGGCCGCACAGATACGCAGTATTTT
CATGIGRTDTQYF
>TRBV6-1|.|16|.|TRBJ2-6
TGTGCCAGCAGTGAAGCTAGAGGACCTGGGGCCAACGTCCTGACTTTC
CASSEARGPGANVLTF
>TRBV6-5|.|15|TRBD1|TRBJ1-2
TGTGCCAGCCGAGTAGTGTACAGGGGGCTCGATGGCTACACCTTC
CASRVVYRGLDGYTF
>TRBV3-1/TRBV3-2|.|13|.|TRBJ1-1
TGTGCCAGCAGCCAAGTTCCGAACACTGAAGCTTTCTTT
CASSQVPNTEAFF
>TRBV6-5|once|12|.|TRBJ1-1
TGTGCCAGCAGGACAGGAGGTCTGCTCGCTTTCTTT
CASRTGGLLAFF
>TRBV5-1|.|15|TRBD2|TRBJ2-1
TGCGCCAGCAGCTTGGAGCGGGGGCTTCGCAATGAGCAGTTCTTC
CASSLERGLRNEQFF
>TRBV28|.|12|.|TRBJ1-1
TGTGCCAGCAGTTTACCGGGGACTGAAGCTTTCTTT
CASSLPGTEAFF
>TRBV2|few|12|.|TRBJ2-2
TGTGCCAGCAGTCCCGATTCGGGGGAGCTGTTTTTT
CASSPDSGELFF
>TRBV28|.|13|TRBD1|TRBJ1-2
TGTGCCAGCATCCCAGGGGGCGCGTCTGACTACACCTTC
CASIPGGASDYTF
>TRBV27|.|15|.|TRBJ2-7
TGTGCCAGCAGTTTAAGACAGACGTTCTCCTACGAGCAGTACTTC
CASSLRQTFSYEQYF
>TRBV3-1/TRBV3-2|.|13|.|TRBJ1-5
TGTGCCAGCAGCCAAGGGGGATTTCAGCCCCAGCATTTT
CASSQGGFQPQHF
>TRBV7-8|.|15|.|TRBJ2-6
TGTGCCAGCAGCTTATCTAACTCTGGGGCCAACGTCCTGACTTTC
CASSLSNSGANVLTF
>TRBV19|.|14|.|TRBJ1-4
TGTGCCACGACACCCACGGGGTTTAATGAAAAACTGTTTTTT
CATTPTGFNEKLFF